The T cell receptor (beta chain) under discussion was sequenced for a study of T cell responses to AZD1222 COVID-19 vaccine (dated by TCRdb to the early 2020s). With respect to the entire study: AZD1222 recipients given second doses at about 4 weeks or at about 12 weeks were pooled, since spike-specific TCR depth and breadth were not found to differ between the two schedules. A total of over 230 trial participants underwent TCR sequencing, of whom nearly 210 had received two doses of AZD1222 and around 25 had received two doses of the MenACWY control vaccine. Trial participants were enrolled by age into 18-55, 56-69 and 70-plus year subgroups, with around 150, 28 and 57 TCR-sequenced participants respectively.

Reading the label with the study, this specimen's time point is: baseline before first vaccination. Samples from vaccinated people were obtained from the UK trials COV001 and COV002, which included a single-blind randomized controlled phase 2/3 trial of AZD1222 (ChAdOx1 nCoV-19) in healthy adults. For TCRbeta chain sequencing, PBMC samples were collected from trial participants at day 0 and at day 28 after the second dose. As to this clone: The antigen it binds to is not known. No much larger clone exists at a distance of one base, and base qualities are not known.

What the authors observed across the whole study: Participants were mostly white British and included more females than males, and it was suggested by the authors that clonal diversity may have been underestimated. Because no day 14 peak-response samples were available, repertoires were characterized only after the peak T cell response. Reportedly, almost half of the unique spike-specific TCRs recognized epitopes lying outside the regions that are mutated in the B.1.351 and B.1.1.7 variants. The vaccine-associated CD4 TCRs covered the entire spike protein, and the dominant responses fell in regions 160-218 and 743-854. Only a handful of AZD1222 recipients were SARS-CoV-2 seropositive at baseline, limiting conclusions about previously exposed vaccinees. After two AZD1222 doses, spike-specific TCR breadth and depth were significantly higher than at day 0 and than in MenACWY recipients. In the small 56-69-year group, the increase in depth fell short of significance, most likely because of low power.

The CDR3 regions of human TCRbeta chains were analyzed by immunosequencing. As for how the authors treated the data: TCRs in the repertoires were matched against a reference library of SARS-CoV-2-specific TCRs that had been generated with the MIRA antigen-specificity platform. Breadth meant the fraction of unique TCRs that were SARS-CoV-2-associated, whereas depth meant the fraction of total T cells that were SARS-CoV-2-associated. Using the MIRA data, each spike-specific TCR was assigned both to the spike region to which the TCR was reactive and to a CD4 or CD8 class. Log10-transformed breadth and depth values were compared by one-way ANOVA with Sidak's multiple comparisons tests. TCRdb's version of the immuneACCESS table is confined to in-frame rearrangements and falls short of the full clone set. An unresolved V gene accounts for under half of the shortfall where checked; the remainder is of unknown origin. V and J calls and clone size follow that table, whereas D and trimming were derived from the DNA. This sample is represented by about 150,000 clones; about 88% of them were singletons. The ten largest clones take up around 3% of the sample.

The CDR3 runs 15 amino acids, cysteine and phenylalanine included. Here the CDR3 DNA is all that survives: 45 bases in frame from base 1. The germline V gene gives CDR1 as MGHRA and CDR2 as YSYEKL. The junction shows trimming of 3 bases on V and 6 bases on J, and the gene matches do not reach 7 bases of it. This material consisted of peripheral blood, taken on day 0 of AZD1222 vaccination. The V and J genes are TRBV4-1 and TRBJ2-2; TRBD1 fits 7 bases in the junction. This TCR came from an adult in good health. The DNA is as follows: TGCGCCAGCAGCCACCTACAGGGGCCGGCCGGGGAGCTGTTTTTT. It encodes CASSHLQGPAGELFF.